The next 17 T cell receptor beta chains were all read from a single sample in a study of shared clonotypes between healthy human individuals. Data came from immunoSEQ multiplex PCR; TCRdb stores just in-frame clones and leaves some out. The sample lists approximately 810,000 clones; 90% to 95% were seen once. CD45RO-negative, CCR7-selected cells formed the naive CD8 fraction, which excluded terminally differentiated effector memory CD45RA+ cells. Source material: naive CD8+ T cells sorted from blood. Receptors originate from a man aged 30-40 years in good health.

This rearrangement joins TRBV15 to TRBJ2-1, with TRBD2 identical over 8 bases. This CDR3 spans 17 amino acids. V dropped 2 bases and J dropped 2; count of bases not matched to a gene: 8. Germline V lookup: CDR1 LNHNV, CDR2 YYDKDF (reference sequence). CDR3 nucleotides: TGTGCCACCAGCAGAAAACTAGCGGAGCACGCCTACAATGAGCAGTTCTTC. Encoded protein: CATSRKLAEHAYNEQFF.

The V call is TRBV6-5, the J call TRBJ1-1; the D gene is possibly TRBD1 (5 bases). The CDR3 is made up of 15 amino acids. V dropped 6 bases and J dropped 4 bases, with 18 bases sitting between them. Germline CDR1 is MNHEY and CDR2 is SVGAGI. The CDR3 region is CASRRAGEEGTEAFF. The CDR3 DNA follows: TGTGCCAGCAGGCGAGCGGGGGAGGAGGGCACTGAAGCTTTCTTT.

CDR3 nucleotide sequence: TGCGCCAGCAGCCAAGAGAAGAACACCGGGGAGCTGTTTTTT. Translating it yields CASSQEKNTGELFF. The chain uses TRBV4-1 and TRBJ2-2; D gene uncertain. The germline V and J ends were trimmed by 0 bases and 1 base, with 3 bases remaining between them. Germline V lookup: CDR1 MGHRA, CDR2 YSYEKL. This CDR3 contains 14 residues.

This sequence joins TRBV27 and TRBJ1-1; possibly TRBD1 for D (6 bases). From germline, CDR1 is MNHEY and CDR2 SMNVEV (reference sequence). V was shortened by 3 bases and J by 1 base, with 12 bases between the two germline ends. The CDR3 loop spans 15 amino acids. The CDR3 sequence: CASSFLGARNTEAFF. CDR3 nucleotide sequence: TGTGCCAGCAGTTTTCTGGGGGCGAGGAACACTGAAGCTTTCTTT.

The chain combines TRBV28 with TRBJ1-1, with D uncertain. Germline V lookup: CDR1 MDHEN, CDR2 SYDVKM. The CDR3 is 13 amino acids. V was pared by 4 bases and J by 3 bases, with 9 bases between. The CDR3 DNA follows: TGTGCCAGCAGTTCTTCATCGTACACTGAAGCTTTCTTT. Its protein is CASSSSSYTEAFF.

The chain employs TRBV5-6 and TRBJ2-7; TRBD2 is a possible D gene (6 bases). V dropped 0 bases and J dropped 3 bases, with 10 bases sitting between them. CDR3 length: 14 residues. Germline CDR1 and CDR2: SGHDT and YYEEEE. The CDR3 reads CASSLAGGIYEQYF. DNA of the CDR3: TGTGCCAGCAGCTTGGCCGGGGGTATCTACGAGCAGTACTTC.

The CDR3 region is CASSFFPGAQEQYF. Written as DNA, the CDR3 is TGTGCCAGCAGCTTTTTCCCTGGGGCACAGGAGCAGTACTTC. The chain is built from TRBV7-7 and TRBJ2-7; D possibly corresponds to TRBD1 (5 bases). The V end was cut by 3 bases, the J end by 7 bases, with 16 bases between. Germline loops: CDR1 SSHAT, CDR2 FNYEAQ (reference sequence). The CDR3 covers 14 residues.

This sequence joins TRBV29-1 and TRBJ2-7, with 9 bases lining up with TRBD1. Trimming took 4 bases from V and 4 from J; bases not matched to a gene: 8. The CDR3 covers 14 residues. Per the germline V gene, CDR1 is SQVTM and CDR2 is ANQGSEA. CDR3 nucleotides: TGCAGCGTTGTCCCCCCAGGACAGGGGTACGAGCAGTACTTC. It yields the protein CSVVPPGQGYEQYF.

The rearrangement uses TRBV7-9 and TRBJ2-1, with no clear D. Germline V CDR1 and CDR2: SEHNR, FQNEAQ (reference sequence). The CDR3 runs to 13 residues. Trimming removed 2 bases from V and 8 bases from J, with 10 bases in between. CDR3 nucleotide sequence: TGTGCCAGCAGCTTATACAAGGGCGATGAGCAGTTCTTC. Residues: CASSLYKGDEQFF.

The rearrangement joins TRBV6-1 to TRBJ2-7; 12 bases fit TRBD2. This CDR3 contains 14 residues. Germline V gene lookup returns CDR1 MNHNS and CDR2 SASEGT. Trimming cost V 7 bases and J 5 bases; bases outside gene matches: 6. In DNA, the CDR3 is TGTGCCAGCAAGAGACTAGCGGGAGCTCACGAGCAGTACTTC. It is translated as CASKRLAGAHEQYF.

This chain uses TRBV30 with TRBJ2-1, with a tentative D call TRBD2 (5 bases). Germline CDR1 GTSNPN, CDR2 SVGIG (reference sequence). The CDR3 sequence is 13 residues long. The V gene lost 1 base and the J gene lost 3 bases, with 7 bases spanning the gap. The CDR3 spells CAWSEGVYNEQFF. The CDR3, as DNA: TGTGCCTGGAGTGAGGGAGTCTACAATGAGCAGTTCTTC.

The chain recombines TRBV5-4 with TRBJ2-7; D gene uncertain. The V end lost 4 bases, the J end lost 3 bases, and 14 bases lay between the germline ends. Germline V gene data show CDR1 as SGHNT and CDR2 as YYREEE (reference sequence). This CDR3 contains 14 residues. The CDR3 bases are TGTGCCAGCAGCGTTCAAGGTGACTTCTACGAGCAGTACTTC. Translation gives CASSVQGDFYEQYF.

In its sample, this clone was seen once. The J gene is TRBJ1-4, the V gene TRBV2; D not resolved. Germline V gene sequence: CDR1 SNHLY, CDR2 FYNNEI. The V gene lost 6 bases and the J gene lost 7 bases, with 12 bases spanning the gap. This CDR3 contains 13 residues. CDR3 in DNA: TGTGCCAGCAGGAGGGCGGATTCTGAAAAACTGTTTTTT. Amino acid sequence: CASRRADSEKLFF.

The J gene is TRBJ1-2, the V gene TRBV19; D gene uncertain. V dropped 9 bases and J dropped 2 bases, with 7 bases sitting between them. This CDR3 spans 11 amino acids. Per the germline V gene, CDR1 is LNHDA and CDR2 is SQIVND (reference sequence). The CDR3 DNA reads as TGTGCCAGCAGGACCAACTATGGCTACACCTTC. It yields the protein CASRTNYGYTF.

The J gene is TRBJ2-5, the V gene TRBV7-9; 8 nucleotides align to TRBD1. The CDR3 runs 17 residues. V lost 1 base to trimming and J lost 0 bases; unmatched junction nucleotides: 7. CDR1 is SEHNR, CDR2 FQNEAQ, per germline (reference sequence). The CDR3 spells CASSLGGQGPYQETQYF. The CDR3 coding sequence is TGTGCCAGCAGCTTAGGAGGACAGGGCCCGTACCAAGAGACCCAGTACTTC. The variable domain in full, with the rest retrieved from reference TRBV7-9 and TRBJ2-5, is DTGVSQNPRHKITKRGQNVTFRCDPISEHNRLYWYRQTLGQGPEFLTYFQNEAQLEKSRLLSDRFSAERPKGSFSTLEIQRTEQGDSAMYLCASSLGGQGPYQETQYFGPGTRLLVL.

The chain couples TRBV7-9 to TRBJ1-3, with D unclear. Trimming took 7 bases from V and 1 from J, leaving 5 bases between them. This CDR3 region has 12 residues. Germline V gene data show CDR1 as SEHNR and CDR2 as FQNEAQ (reference sequence). The CDR3 nucleotides read TGTGCCAGCACCGTTTCTGGAAACACCATATATTTT. It specifies CASTVSGNTIYF. Supplemented by reference TRBV7-9 and TRBJ1-3, the full variable domain reads DTGVSQNPRHKITKRGQNVTFRCDPISEHNRLYWYRQTLGQGPEFLTYFQNEAQLEKSRLLSDRFSAERPKGSFSTLEIQRTEQGDSAMYLCASTVSGNTIYFGEGSWLTVV.

The chain joins TRBV11-2 to TRBJ1-4; the D is unclear. Germline V CDR1 and CDR2: SGHAT, FQNNGV. V dropped 0 bases and J dropped 11 bases, with 22 bases sitting between them. There are 17 residues in the CDR3. The CDR3 sequence is CASSLDPVELLGGKLFF. The CDR3 bases are TGTGCCAGCAGCTTAGATCCAGTCGAGCTATTAGGTGGGAAACTGTTTTTT.